The clone carrying this TCR beta chain was counted a single time. The entry originates in a study of T cells and copy number aberrations in small-cell lung cancer. Unmatched junction bases numbered 6, after V lost 4 bases and J lost 5 bases. The CDR3 runs 14 residues. Germline lookup yields CDR1 ENHRY and CDR2 SYGVKD. The data were produced by immunoSEQ multiplex PCR, yet TCRdb's version contains in-frame clones alone and is incomplete. The data hold about 1,600 clones, with 83% observed a single time. The specimen was normal tissue next to the tumor. The receptor comes from a man aged 55 to 70 with small cell lung cancer. The chain joins TRBV10-3 to TRBJ2-7; 9 bases are a match to TRBD1. CDR3 sequence reads: CAISAGTGLHEQYF. The CDR3 DNA reads TGTGCCATCAGTGCCGGGACAGGGTTGCACGAGCAGTACTTC.